This TCR beta chain was found in a study of blood T cell repertoires in COVID-19. In the authors' methods: Amplification of reference gene primers was used by the study to estimate nucleated cell counts. Clones were read by immunoSEQ multiplex PCR, and TCRdb kept only the in-frame ones, dropping some. V, J and clone size reflect that table, while D and trimming were determined from the DNA. The repertoire holds approximately 110,000 clones, with less than 90% as singletons. The sample taken for sequencing was peripheral blood. This clonotype was obtained from a man aged 45 to 65 with acute or convalescent COVID-19.

Written as DNA, the CDR3 is TGTGCCAGCAGCTTCGGGGACAGGAACACTGAAGCTTTCTTT. It yields the protein CASSFGDRNTEAFF. This chain connects TRBV11-2 to TRBJ1-1; 7 nucleotides match TRBD1. Losses at the gene ends were 3 bases for V and 1 base for J; bases not matched to a gene: 2. Germline V lookup: CDR1 SGHAT, CDR2 FQNNGV. This CDR3 has 14 amino acids.